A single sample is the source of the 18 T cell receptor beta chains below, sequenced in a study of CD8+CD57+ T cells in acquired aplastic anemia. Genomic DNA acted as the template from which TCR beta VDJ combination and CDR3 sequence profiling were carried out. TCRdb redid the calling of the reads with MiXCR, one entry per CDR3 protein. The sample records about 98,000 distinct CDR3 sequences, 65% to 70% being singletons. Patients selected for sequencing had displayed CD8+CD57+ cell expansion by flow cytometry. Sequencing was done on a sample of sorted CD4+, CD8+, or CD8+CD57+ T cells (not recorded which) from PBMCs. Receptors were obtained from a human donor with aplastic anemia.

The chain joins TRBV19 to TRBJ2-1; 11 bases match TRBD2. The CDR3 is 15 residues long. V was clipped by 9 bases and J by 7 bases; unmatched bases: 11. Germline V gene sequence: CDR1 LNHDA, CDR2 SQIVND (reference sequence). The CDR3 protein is CARNSGRGRRNEQFF. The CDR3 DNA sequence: TGTGCCAGAAATAGCGGGAGGGGTAGGAGAAATGAGCAGTTCTTC.

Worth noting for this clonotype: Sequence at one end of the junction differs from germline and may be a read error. CDR3 sequence: CATSESGIPNQPQHF. CDR3 sequence (DNA): TGTGCCACCAGTGAATCGGGAATTCCTAATCAGCCCCAGCATTTT. V is TRBV10-3 and J is TRBJ1-5; no firm D call. The CDR3 has 15 amino acids. The germline CDR1 and CDR2 sequences are ENHRY and SYGVKD.

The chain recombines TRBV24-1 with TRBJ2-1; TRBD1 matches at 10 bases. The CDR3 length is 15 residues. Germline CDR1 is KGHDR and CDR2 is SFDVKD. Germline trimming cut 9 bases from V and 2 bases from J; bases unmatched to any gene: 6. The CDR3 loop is CATGFDRGPYNEQFF. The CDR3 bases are TGTGCCACCGGATTTGACAGGGGGCCCTACAATGAGCAGTTCTTC.

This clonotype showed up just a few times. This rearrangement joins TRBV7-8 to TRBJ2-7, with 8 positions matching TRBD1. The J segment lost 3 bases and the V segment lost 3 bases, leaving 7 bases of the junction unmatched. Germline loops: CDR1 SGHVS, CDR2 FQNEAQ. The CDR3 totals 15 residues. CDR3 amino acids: CASSFGQGLLYEQYF. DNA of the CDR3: TGTGCCAGCAGCTTTGGACAGGGCCTCCTCTACGAGCAGTACTTC.

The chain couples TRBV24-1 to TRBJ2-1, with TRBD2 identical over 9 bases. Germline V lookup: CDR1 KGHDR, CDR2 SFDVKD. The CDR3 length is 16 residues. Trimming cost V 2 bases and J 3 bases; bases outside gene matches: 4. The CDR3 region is CATSDSWTSDYNEQFF. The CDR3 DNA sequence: TGTGCCACCAGTGATTCTTGGACTAGCGACTACAATGAGCAGTTCTTC.

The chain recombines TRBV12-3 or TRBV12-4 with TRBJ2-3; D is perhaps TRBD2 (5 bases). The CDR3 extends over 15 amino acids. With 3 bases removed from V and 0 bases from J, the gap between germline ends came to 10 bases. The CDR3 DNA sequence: TGTGCCAGCAGTTTGGGAGTCCCGAGCACAGATACGCAGTATTTT. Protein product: CASSLGVPSTDTQYF.

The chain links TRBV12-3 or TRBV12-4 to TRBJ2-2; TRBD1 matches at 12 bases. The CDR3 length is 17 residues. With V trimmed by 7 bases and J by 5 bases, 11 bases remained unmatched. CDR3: CASNRPGQGAVTGELFF. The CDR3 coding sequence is TGTGCCAGCAACAGACCGGGACAGGGGGCGGTAACCGGGGAGCTGTTTTTT.

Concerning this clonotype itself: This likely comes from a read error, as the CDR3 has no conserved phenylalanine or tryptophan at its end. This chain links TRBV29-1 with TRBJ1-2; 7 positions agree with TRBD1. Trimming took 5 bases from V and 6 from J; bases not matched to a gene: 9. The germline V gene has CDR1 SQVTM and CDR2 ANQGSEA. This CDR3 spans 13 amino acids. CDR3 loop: CSVRTGGGNGYTL. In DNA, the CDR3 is TGCAGCGTTAGGACAGGAGGAGGGAATGGCTACACCCTC.

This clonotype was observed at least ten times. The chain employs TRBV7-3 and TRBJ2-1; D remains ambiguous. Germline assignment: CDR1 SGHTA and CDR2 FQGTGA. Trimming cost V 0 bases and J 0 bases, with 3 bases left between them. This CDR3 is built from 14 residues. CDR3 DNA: TGTGCCAGCAGCTTAACGGGCTCCTACAATGAGCAGTTCTTC. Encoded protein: CASSLTGSYNEQFF.

The CDR3 region has the DNA TGCAGTGCTCGATCAGGGACCGACTATGGCTACACCTTC. Translated, it gives CSARSGTDYGYTF. J is TRBJ1-2 and V is TRBV20-1; D may be TRBD1 (5 bases). V was cut by 5 bases and J by 3 bases, with 13 bases left in between. The germline CDR1 and CDR2 sequences are DFQATT and SNEGSKA (reference sequence). The CDR3 sequence is 13 residues long.

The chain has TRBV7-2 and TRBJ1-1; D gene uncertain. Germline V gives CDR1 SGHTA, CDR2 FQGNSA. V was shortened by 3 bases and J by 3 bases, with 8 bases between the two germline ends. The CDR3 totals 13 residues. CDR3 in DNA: TGTGCCAGCAGCTTCCCCGGGGACACTGAAGCTTTCTTT. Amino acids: CASSFPGDTEAFF.

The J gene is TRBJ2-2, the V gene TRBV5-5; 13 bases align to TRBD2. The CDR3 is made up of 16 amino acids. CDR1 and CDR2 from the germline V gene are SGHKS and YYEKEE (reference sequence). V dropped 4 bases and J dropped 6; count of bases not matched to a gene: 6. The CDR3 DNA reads TGTGCCAGCAGCGCGACTAGCGGGAGGTCGGCCGGGGAGCTGTTTTTT. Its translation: CASSATSGRSAGELFF.

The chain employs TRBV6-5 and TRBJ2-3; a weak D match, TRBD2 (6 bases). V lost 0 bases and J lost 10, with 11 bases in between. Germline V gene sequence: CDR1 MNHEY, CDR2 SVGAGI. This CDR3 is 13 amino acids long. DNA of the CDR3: TGTGCCAGCAGTTACTCTCGGGAGAAGGCGCAGTATTTT. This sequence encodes CASSYSREKAQYF.

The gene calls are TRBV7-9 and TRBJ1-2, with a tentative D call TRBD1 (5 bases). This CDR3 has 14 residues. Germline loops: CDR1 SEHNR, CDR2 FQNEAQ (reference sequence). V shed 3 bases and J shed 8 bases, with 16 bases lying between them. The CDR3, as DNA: TGTGCCAGCAGCTTCCAGGGAGGGTTCCGAGGCTACACCTTC. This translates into CASSFQGGFRGYTF.

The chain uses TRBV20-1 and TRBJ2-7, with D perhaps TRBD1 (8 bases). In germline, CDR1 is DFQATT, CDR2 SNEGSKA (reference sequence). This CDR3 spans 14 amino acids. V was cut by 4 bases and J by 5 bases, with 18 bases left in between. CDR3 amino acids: CSAMGGTGMNEQYF. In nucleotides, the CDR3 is TGCAGTGCTATGGGAGGGACAGGAATGAACGAGCAGTACTTC.

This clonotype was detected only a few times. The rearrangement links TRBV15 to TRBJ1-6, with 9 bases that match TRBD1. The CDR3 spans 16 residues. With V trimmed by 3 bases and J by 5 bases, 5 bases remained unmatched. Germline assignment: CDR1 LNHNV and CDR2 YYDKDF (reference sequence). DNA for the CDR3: TGTGCCACCAGCAGGAGGACAGGGGTCAATAATTCACCCCTCCACTTT. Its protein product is CATSRRTGVNNSPLHF.

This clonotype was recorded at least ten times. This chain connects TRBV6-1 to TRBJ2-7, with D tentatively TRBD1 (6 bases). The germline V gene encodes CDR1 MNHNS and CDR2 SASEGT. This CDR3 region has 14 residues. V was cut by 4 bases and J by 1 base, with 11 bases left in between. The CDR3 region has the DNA TGTGCCAGCAGTGGCAGGGGCGCGTCCTACGAGCAGTACTTC. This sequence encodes CASSGRGASYEQYF.

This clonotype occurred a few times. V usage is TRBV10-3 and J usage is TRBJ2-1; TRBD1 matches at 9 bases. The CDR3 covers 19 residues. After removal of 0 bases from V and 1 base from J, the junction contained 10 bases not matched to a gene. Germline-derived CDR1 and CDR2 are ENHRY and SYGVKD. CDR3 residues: CAISESKGQGMRSYNEQFF. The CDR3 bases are TGTGCCATCAGTGAGTCTAAGGGACAGGGAATGCGTTCCTACAATGAGCAGTTCTTC.